What follows are 26 T cell receptor beta chains derived from one specimen sequenced in a study of human versus mouse CDR3 diversity and MHC coevolution. Assay used: immunoSEQ multiplex PCR; TCRdb lists only in-frame clones, some missing. Among about 81,000 clones listed, 93% were seen once. Sequenced input: naive CD4+ T cells from blood. Subset defined: CD45RO-negative CD62L-positive naive CD4 T cells. All receptors come from a person aged 30-69 years in good health.

This CDR3 is CSVLWTGSMGGYTF. CDR3 bases: TGCAGCGTACTCTGGACAGGCTCCATGGGAGGCTACACCTTC. The gene calls are TRBV29-1 and TRBJ1-2; 7 nucleotides agree with TRBD1. With 6 bases clipped from V and 8 bases from J, the junction kept 15 bases outside the gene matches. CDR3 length: 14 residues. Germline CDR1 reads SQVTM; CDR2 reads ANQGSEA. Complete variable domain (other parts from reference TRBV29-1 and TRBJ1-2): SAVISQKPSRDICQRGTSLTIQCQVDSQVTMMFWYRQQPGQSLTLIATANQGSEATYESGFVIDKFPISRPNLTFSTLTVSNMSPEDSSIYLCSVLWTGSMGGYTFGSGTRLTVV.

This rearrangement joins TRBV2 to TRBJ2-1; 16 bases are a match to TRBD2. This CDR3 is built from 16 residues. V lost 5 bases and J lost 9; bases outside the gene matches: 7. The germline CDR1 and CDR2 sequences are SNHLY and FYNNEI. The CDR3 DNA is TGTGCCAGCAGTCCGGGACTAGCGGGGGGGCAGGGTGAGCAGTTCTTC. Protein: CASSPGLAGGQGEQFF. The full variable domain, its missing parts supplied by reference TRBV2 and TRBJ2-1, is EPEVTQTPSHQVTQMGQEVILRCVPISNHLYFYWYRQILGQKVEFLVSFYNNEISEKSEIFDDQFSVERPDGSNFTLKIRSTKLEDSAMYFCASSPGLAGGQGEQFFGPGTRLTVL.

The CDR3 reads CASRSGLAGAYEQYF. CDR3 sequence (DNA): TGTGCCAGCAGGTCTGGACTAGCGGGGGCCTACGAGCAGTACTTC. The chain carries TRBV6-5 and TRBJ2-7; TRBD2 agrees at 13 bases. V gave up 6 bases and J gave up 2 bases; unmatched junction bases: 4. Germline CDR1 reads MNHEY; CDR2 reads SVGAGI. This CDR3 has 15 residues.

The rearrangement links TRBV6-5 to TRBJ1-1, with D unresolved. Germline lookup yields CDR1 MNHEY and CDR2 SVGAGI. The CDR3 runs 12 residues. The ends were cut back, 8 bases at V and 7 bases at J, with 14 bases in the middle. This CDR3 reads CASRTEGSEAFF. The CDR3 nucleotides are TGTGCCAGCCGTACTGAGGGCAGTGAAGCTTTCTTT.

The V and J genes are TRBV30 and TRBJ1-1, with D uncertain. Germline CDR1 is GTSNPN and CDR2 is SVGIG (reference sequence). The CDR3 consists of 13 residues. V lost 2 bases to trimming and J lost 3 bases, with 10 bases between them. As DNA, the CDR3 is TGTGCCTGGAGTCCCAGCGCGGACACTGAAGCTTTCTTT. Amino acid sequence: CAWSPSADTEAFF. The full variable domain, rest sourced from reference TRBV30 and TRBJ1-1, is SQTIHQWPATLVQPVGSPLSLECTVEGTSNPNLYWYRQAAGRGLQLLFYSVGIGQISSEVPQNLSASRPQDRQFILSSKKLLLSDSGFYLCAWSPSADTEAFFGQGTRLTVV.

This chain connects TRBV6-5 to TRBJ2-7, with no clear D. The germline V and J ends were trimmed by 0 bases and 2 bases, with 11 bases remaining between them. The germline CDR1 and CDR2 sequences are MNHEY and SVGAGI. CDR3 length: 15 residues. The DNA for the CDR3 is TGTGCCAGCAGTTACTCGACTCCCAGAGCCTACGAGCAGTACTTC. Protein product: CASSYSTPRAYEQYF.

The V and J genes are TRBV27 and TRBJ2-2; D is perhaps TRBD1 (5 bases). CDR1 is MNHEY and CDR2 is SMNVEV in the germline V gene (reference sequence). The CDR3 runs 19 residues. Trimming removed 2 bases from V and 0 bases from J, with 19 bases in between. CDR3 DNA sequence: TGTGCCAGCAGTTTAAGGTTCTGGCCATCAGGGACGAACACCGGGGAGCTGTTTTTT. The encoded protein is CASSLRFWPSGTNTGELFF.

The J gene is TRBJ2-2, the V gene TRBV12-1; TRBD1, as called in the table, went unchecked against the DNA. TRBV12-1 corresponds to a pseudogene. The CDR3 loop spans 19 amino acids. Here the CDR3 DNA reads TGTGCCAGCAGCTTTCCGGGACAGGGTACCGACGCGAACACCGGGGAGCTGTTTTTT. Its translation is CASSFPGQGTDANTGELFF.

The chain carries TRBV27 and TRBJ2-1; 9 nucleotides agree with TRBD1. Unmatched junction bases numbered 12, after V lost 7 bases and J lost 8 bases. CDR1 is MNHEY and CDR2 is SMNVEV in the germline V gene (reference sequence). This CDR3 is 15 amino acids long. The CDR3 sequence: CASTPGQGSWDEQFF. In nucleotides, the CDR3 is TGTGCCAGCACTCCCGGACAGGGGAGTTGGGATGAGCAGTTCTTC.

V gene TRBV15 combines with J gene TRBJ1-4, with TRBD1 matching over 9 bases. There are 14 residues in the CDR3. Germline V gene lookup returns CDR1 LNHNV and CDR2 YYDKDF (reference sequence). With V trimmed by 0 bases and J by 8 bases, 1 base remained unmatched. The CDR3 spells CATSREQGAEKLFF. The CDR3 coding sequence is TGTGCCACCAGCAGAGAACAGGGGGCGGAAAAACTGTTTTTT. Looking up the rest from reference TRBV15 and TRBJ1-4 gives the full variable domain: DAMVIQNPRYQVTQFGKPVTLSCSQTLNHNVMYWYQQKSSQAPKLLFHYYDKDFNNEADTPDNFQSRRPNTSFCFLDIRSPGLGDTAMYLCATSREQGAEKLFFGSGTQLSVL.

The chain employs TRBV28 and TRBJ1-3; no definite D call. Trimming took 7 bases from V and 3 from J, leaving 10 bases between them. The CDR3 is 13 residues long. Germline V gene sequence: CDR1 MDHEN, CDR2 SYDVKM. The CDR3 coding sequence is TGTGCCAGCACGGGGTTTATTGGAAACACCATATATTTT. Translation gives CASTGFIGNTIYF. Full variable domain (rest looked up from reference TRBV28 and TRBJ1-3): DVKVTQSSRYLVKRTGEKVFLECVQDMDHENMFWYRQDPGLGLRLIYFSYDVKMKEKGDIPEGYSVSREKKERFSLILESASTNQTSMYLCASTGFIGNTIYFGEGSWLTVV.

V and J are TRBV10-3 and TRBJ2-7; 8 nucleotides match TRBD2. Trimming at V came to 0 bases and at J to 4 bases, leaving 11 bases not matched to a gene. The CDR3 is made up of 17 amino acids. CDR1 ENHRY and CDR2 SYGVKD come from the germline V gene. The CDR3 is CAISESRGIAGLYEQYF. The CDR3 DNA is TGTGCCATCAGTGAGTCGCGGGGGATAGCGGGATTGTACGAGCAGTACTTC.

The chain recombines TRBV5-1 with TRBJ2-7; TRBD1 agrees at 9 bases. CDR1 and CDR2 (germline): SGHRS, YFSETQ. V lost 0 bases to trimming and J lost 3 bases; unmatched junction nucleotides: 7. The CDR3 loop spans 16 amino acids. The CDR3 protein is CASSLDPDRGIYEQYF. As DNA, the CDR3 is TGCGCCAGCAGCTTGGACCCGGACAGGGGCATCTACGAGCAGTACTTC.

V usage is TRBV27 and J usage is TRBJ2-2; TRBD2 might be the D (5 bases). The V gene lost 8 bases and the J gene lost 0 bases, with 13 bases spanning the gap. The germline gives CDR1 MNHEY, CDR2 SMNVEV (reference sequence). The CDR3 totals 15 residues. Written as DNA, the CDR3 is TGTGCCAGCTCGGGCGGGCGGGCGAACACCGGGGAGCTGTTTTTT. Translated, it gives CASSGGRANTGELFF.

The V call is TRBV6-5, the J call TRBJ2-7, with TRBD2 matching 10 bases. Trimming cost V 7 bases and J 5 bases; bases outside gene matches: 11. Germline values: CDR1 MNHEY, CDR2 SVGAGI. The CDR3 covers 15 residues. CDR3 in amino acids: CASTSGPAGGNEQYF. In DNA, the CDR3 is TGTGCCAGCACCTCCGGGCCAGCGGGAGGGAACGAGCAGTACTTC.

The V and J genes are TRBV7-2 and TRBJ1-4, with D possibly being TRBD1 (6 bases). Germline V gene data show CDR1 as SGHTA and CDR2 as FQGNSA. The CDR3 runs to 14 residues. V was clipped by 4 bases and J by 8 bases, with 14 bases between them. In DNA, the CDR3 is TGTGCCAGCAGCTACACAGGGATGGAGGAAAAACTGTTTTTT. Translating gives CASSYTGMEEKLFF.

This rearrangement joins TRBV28 to TRBJ1-1; the match to TRBD1 covers 7 bases. The CDR3 runs 14 residues. The germline gives CDR1 MDHEN, CDR2 SYDVKM. With 5 bases clipped from V and 0 bases from J, the junction kept 3 bases outside the gene matches. The CDR3 loop reads CASSLGQVNTEAFF. CDR3 in DNA: TGTGCCAGCAGTCTCGGACAGGTGAACACTGAAGCTTTCTTT.

This clone came up once. The chain uses TRBV6-1 and TRBJ2-7; 8 bases are a match to TRBD2. V was pared by 4 bases and J by 1 base, with 12 bases of the junction left unmatched. Germline-derived CDR1 and CDR2 are MNHNS and SASEGT. This CDR3 region has 17 residues. CDR3 amino acids: CASSGSSGGLLSYEQYF. As DNA, the CDR3 is TGTGCCAGCAGTGGGTCTTCGGGGGGGCTTCTTTCCTACGAGCAGTACTTC.

This clone was observed a handful of times. The chain joins TRBV10-3 to TRBJ1-1; TRBD1 might be the D (6 bases). The CDR3 has 15 residues. V was shortened by 2 bases and J by 2 bases, with 12 bases between the two germline ends. Germline CDR1 and CDR2: ENHRY and SYGVKD. CDR3 in amino acids: CAISEAYRVNTEAFF. The CDR3 nucleotides read TGTGCCATCAGTGAGGCCTACAGGGTTAACACTGAAGCTTTCTTT.

V usage is TRBV18 and J usage is TRBJ2-7; perhaps TRBD1 as D (5 bases). Trimming removed 3 bases from V and 5 bases from J, with 14 bases in between. The CDR3 has 14 amino acids. The germline V gene encodes CDR1 KGHSH and CDR2 LQKENI. Here the CDR3 DNA reads TGTGCCAGCTCACCTCGAGACAGCTTGGACGAGCAGTACTTC. Its protein product is CASSPRDSLDEQYF.

The V gene is TRBV19, the J gene TRBJ2-5; 7 nucleotides match TRBD1. Germline assignment: CDR1 LNHDA and CDR2 SQIVND (reference sequence). V trimming: 5 bases; J trimming: 5 bases; junction bases outside the gene matches: 8. The CDR3 loop spans 14 amino acids. CDR3 residues: CASSSGQVGETQYF. CDR3 bases: TGTGCCAGTAGTTCAGGACAGGTTGGGGAGACCCAGTACTTC. The variable domain in full, with the rest retrieved from reference TRBV19 and TRBJ2-5, is DGGITQSPKYLFRKEGQNVTLSCEQNLNHDAMYWYRQDPGQGLRLIYYSQIVNDFQKGDIAEGYSVSREKKESFPLTVTSAQKNPTAFYLCASSSGQVGETQYFGPGTRLLVL.

The gene calls are TRBV27 and TRBJ2-3, with TRBD2 identical over 8 bases. Germline CDR1 and CDR2: MNHEY and SMNVEV (reference sequence). J gave up 6 bases and V 4 bases, and 9 bases lay outside the gene matches. The CDR3 has 15 amino acids. The CDR3 DNA reads as TGTGCCAGCAGTTCCCCGACTAGCGTCCCGGATACGCAGTATTTT. Translation: CASSSPTSVPDTQYF.

This clone was observed a single time. The V call is TRBV19, the J call TRBJ2-3, with D maybe TRBD2 (5 bases). Trimming cost V 11 bases and J 4 bases, with 22 bases left between them. Germline V gene lookup returns CDR1 LNHDA and CDR2 SQIVND (reference sequence). This CDR3 spans 15 amino acids. The CDR3 DNA is TGTGCCGGCTGCTCGGGGAACGCCGATTCAGATACGCAGTATTTT. Translating it yields CAGCSGNADSDTQYF.

The gene calls are TRBV5-5 and TRBJ1-1; a weak D match, TRBD1 (5 bases). Per germline, CDR1 SGHKS and CDR2 YYEKEE (reference sequence). The ends were cut back, 1 base at V and 2 bases at J, with 9 bases in the middle. This CDR3 comprises 14 residues. The CDR3 is CASSLSGLNTEAFF. Written as DNA, the CDR3 is TGTGCCAGCAGCTTGTCAGGGCTTAACACTGAAGCTTTCTTT.

This chain connects TRBV28 to TRBJ2-5; TRBD1 agrees at 10 bases. CDR3 size: 15 residues. From germline, CDR1 is MDHEN and CDR2 SYDVKM. The V segment lost 3 bases and the J segment 3 bases; nucleotides outside the gene matches: 4. CDR3 amino acids: CASSFAGTGEETQYF. The CDR3 DNA follows: TGTGCCAGCAGTTTTGCCGGGACAGGGGAAGAGACCCAGTACTTC.

The chain is built from TRBV5-6 and TRBJ1-3; weak D call: TRBD1 (5 bases). Between the trimmed V and J ends, which lost 2 bases and 8 bases, there was a span of 11 bases. Germline V gene lookup returns CDR1 SGHDT and CDR2 YYEEEE. The CDR3 covers 13 residues. The CDR3 protein is CASSFGGRDTIYF. Here the CDR3 DNA reads TGTGCCAGCAGCTTCGGGGGGAGGGACACCATATATTTT.